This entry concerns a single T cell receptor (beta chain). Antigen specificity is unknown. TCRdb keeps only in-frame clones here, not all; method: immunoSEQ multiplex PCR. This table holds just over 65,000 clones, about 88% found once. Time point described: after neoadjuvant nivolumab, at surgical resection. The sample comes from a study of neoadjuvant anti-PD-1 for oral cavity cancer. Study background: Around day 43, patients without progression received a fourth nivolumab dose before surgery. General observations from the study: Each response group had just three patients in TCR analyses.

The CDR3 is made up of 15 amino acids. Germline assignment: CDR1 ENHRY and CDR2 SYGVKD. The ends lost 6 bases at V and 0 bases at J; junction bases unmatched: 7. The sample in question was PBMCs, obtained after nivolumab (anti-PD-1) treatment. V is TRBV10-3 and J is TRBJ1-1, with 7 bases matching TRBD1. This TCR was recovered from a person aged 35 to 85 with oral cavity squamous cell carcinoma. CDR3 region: CAIREEGALNTEAFF. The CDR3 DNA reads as TGTGCCATCAGAGAAGAGGGGGCCTTGAACACTGAAGCTTTCTTT.